The table lists the clone carrying this T cell receptor beta chain with a count of one. Data came from immunoSEQ multiplex PCR; TCRdb stores just in-frame clones and leaves some out. The table has some 35,000 clones, 70% to 90% seen once. The germline V gene has CDR1 SEHNR and CDR2 FQNEAQ (reference sequence). CDR3 length equals 16 residues. The ends were cut back, 2 bases at V and 3 bases at J, with 17 bases in the middle. These data come from a study of sequential checkpoint blockade in melanoma. The treatment denotes: randomized to nivolumab then ipilimumab (arm A) or the reverse (arm B). Live CD3+CD8+ CD19− CD56− cells were sorted from PBMCs.

The specimen was CD8+ T cells sorted from blood (inferred from file names), collected from a patient given nivolumab and ipilimumab in sequence. The receptor's source is a human donor with melanoma. V gene TRBV7-9 combines with J gene TRBJ2-7, with D maybe TRBD2 (7 bases). CDR3 nucleotide sequence: TGTGCCAGCAGCTTATGGGGGGGGGCCAGCCTCTACGAGCAGTACTTC. Protein sequence: CASSLWGGASLYEQYF.